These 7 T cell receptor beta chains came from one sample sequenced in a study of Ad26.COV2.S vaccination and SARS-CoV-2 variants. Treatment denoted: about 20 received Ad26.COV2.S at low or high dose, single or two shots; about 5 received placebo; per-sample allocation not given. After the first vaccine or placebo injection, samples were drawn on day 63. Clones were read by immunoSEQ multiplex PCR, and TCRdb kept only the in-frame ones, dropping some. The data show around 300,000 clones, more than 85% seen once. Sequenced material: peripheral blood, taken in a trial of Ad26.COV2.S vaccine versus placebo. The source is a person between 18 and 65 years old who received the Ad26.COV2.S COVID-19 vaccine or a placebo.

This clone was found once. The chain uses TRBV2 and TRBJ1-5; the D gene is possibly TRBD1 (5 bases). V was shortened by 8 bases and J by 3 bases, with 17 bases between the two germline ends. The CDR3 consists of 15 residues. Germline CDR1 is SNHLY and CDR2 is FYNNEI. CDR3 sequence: CASDLDGGFNQPQHF. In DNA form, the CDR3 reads TGTGCCAGCGATCTAGACGGGGGTTTCAATCAGCCCCAGCATTTT.

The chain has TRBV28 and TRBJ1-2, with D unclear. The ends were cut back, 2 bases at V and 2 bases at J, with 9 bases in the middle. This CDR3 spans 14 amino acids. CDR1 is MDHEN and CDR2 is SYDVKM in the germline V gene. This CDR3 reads CASSLTPGNYGYTF. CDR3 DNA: TGTGCCAGCAGTTTAACTCCAGGCAACTATGGCTACACCTTC.

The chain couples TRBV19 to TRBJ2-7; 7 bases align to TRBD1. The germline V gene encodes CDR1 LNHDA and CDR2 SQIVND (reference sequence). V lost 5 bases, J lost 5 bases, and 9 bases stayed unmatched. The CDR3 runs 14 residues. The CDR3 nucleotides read TGTGCCAGTAGTTTACAGGGGACGGGAAACGAGCAGTACTTC. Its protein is CASSLQGTGNEQYF.

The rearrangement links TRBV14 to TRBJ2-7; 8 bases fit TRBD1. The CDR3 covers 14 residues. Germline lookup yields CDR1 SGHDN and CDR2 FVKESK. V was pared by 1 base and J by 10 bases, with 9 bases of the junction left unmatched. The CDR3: CASSQGVIGTGQYF. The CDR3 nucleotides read TGTGCCAGCAGCCAAGGGGTTATAGGGACAGGCCAGTACTTC.

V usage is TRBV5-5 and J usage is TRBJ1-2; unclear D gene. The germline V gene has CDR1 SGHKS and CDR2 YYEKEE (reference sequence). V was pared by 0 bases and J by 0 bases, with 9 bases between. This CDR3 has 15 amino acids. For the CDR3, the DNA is TGTGCCAGCAGCTTGGGAGGGCATACTAACTATGGCTACACCTTC. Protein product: CASSLGGHTNYGYTF.

CDR3: CAWSVLTDTGELFF. In nucleotides, the CDR3 is TGTGCCTGGAGTGTACTAACCGACACCGGGGAGCTGTTTTTT. This rearrangement joins TRBV30 to TRBJ2-2; D is unresolved. V was shortened by 0 bases and J by 3 bases, with 8 bases between the two germline ends. This CDR3 spans 14 amino acids. Germline CDR1 GTSNPN, CDR2 SVGIG (reference sequence).

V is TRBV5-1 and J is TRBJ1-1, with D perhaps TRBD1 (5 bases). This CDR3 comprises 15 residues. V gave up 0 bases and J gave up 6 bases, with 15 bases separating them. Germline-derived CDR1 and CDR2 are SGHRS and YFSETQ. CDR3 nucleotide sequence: TGCGCCAGCAGCTTGGACGGGGCCGGTAGATCTGAAGCTTTCTTT. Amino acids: CASSLDGAGRSEAFF.